Sequencing of this T cell receptor (beta chain) was carried out in a study of regulatory T cells in long-lasting Graves disease. The V gene's germline CDR1 is MNHNS and CDR2 SASEGT. V lost 6 bases and J lost 1; bases outside the gene matches: 5. The CDR3 length is 15 residues. With iRepertoire HTBI primers and Arm-PCR of CDR3 regions, TCR beta libraries were built. TCRdb reprocessed the multiplex PCR reads with MiXCR, giving one entry per CDR3 protein. The data contain some 460,000 distinct CDR3 sequences, about 16% of them singletons. As to time point: newly diagnosed GD, antithyroid drugs for less than 3 months. RNA from PBMCs was the source of the TCR library. An endocrinology department in Xi'an, China, recruited the patients. These data were likewise used in another study, on T cells in Graves' hyperthyroidism and ophthalmopathy. That study adds: Most expanded thyroid clonotypes above 0.001 also appeared in blood. A 13 V-J model separated ophthalmopathy from stable hyperthyroidism.

This sequence originates from a man aged 35 to 55 with Graves disease. Specimen: peripheral blood mononuclear cells (PBMCs), collected at new diagnosis, from a patient treated with antithyroid drugs. V is TRBV6-1 and J is TRBJ1-5; 8 positions match TRBD1. CDR3: CASSRTGTSNQPQHF. The CDR3 coding sequence is TGTGCCAGCAGCAGGACAGGGACAAGCAATCAGCCCCAGCATTTT.